The clone carrying this T cell receptor (beta chain) was counted ten times or more. Its antigen is still unknown. With 5 bases removed from V and 2 bases from J, the gap between germline ends came to 16 bases. This CDR3 is 15 amino acids long. Germline loops: CDR1 MDHEN, CDR2 SYDVKM. Patients having uncontrolled infection, another autoimmune disease, pregnancy or lactation were not included. This sample stems from a study of T cells in Graves' hyperthyroidism and ophthalmopathy. Notes on the study in general: Most thyroid clonotypes expanded above 0.001 were also detected in blood.

The source material, RNA transcripts, was used to amplify TCR beta CDR3 regions. The TCR CDR3 first-round RT-PCR relied on the HTBI primer set. Via MiXCR, TCRdb re-called the multiplex PCR reads, giving one row per CDR3 protein. The table shows hundreds of thousands of distinct CDR3 sequences, with around 15% occurring only once. V and J are TRBV28 and TRBJ2-7; D may be TRBD1 (6 bases). This TCR was recovered from a woman aged 40 to 55 with Graves' ophthalmopathy. The sequenced sample was blood. The CDR3 protein is CASSPQGSLPYEQYF. CDR3 nucleotide sequence: TGTGCCAGCAGTCCCCAGGGGTCCCTTCCCTACGAGCAGTACTTC.